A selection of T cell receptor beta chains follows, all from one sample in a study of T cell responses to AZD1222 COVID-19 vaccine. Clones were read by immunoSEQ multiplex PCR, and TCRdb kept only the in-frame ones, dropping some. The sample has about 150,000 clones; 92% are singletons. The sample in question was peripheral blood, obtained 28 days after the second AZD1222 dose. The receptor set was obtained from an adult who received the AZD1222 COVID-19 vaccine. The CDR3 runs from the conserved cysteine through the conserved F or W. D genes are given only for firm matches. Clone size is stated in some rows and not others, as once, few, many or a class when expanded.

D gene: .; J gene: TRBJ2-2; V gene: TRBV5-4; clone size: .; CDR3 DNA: TGTGCCAGCAGCTTGGGAGCCGCGAACACCGGGGAGCTGTTTTTT; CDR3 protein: CASSLGAANTGELFF
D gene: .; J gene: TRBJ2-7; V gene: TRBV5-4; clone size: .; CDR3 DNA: TGTGCCAGCAGCGTTCAGGGTTACTACGAGCAGTACTTC; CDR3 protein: CASSVQGYYEQYF
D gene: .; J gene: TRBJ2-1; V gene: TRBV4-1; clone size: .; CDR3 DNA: TGCGCCAGCAGCCAAGGAGGGCGCTGGGATGAGCAGTTCTTC; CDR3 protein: CASSQGGRWDEQFF
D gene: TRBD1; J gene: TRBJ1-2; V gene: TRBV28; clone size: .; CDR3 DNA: TGTGCCAGCAGTTTATCTCCAGGGGGGAACTATGGCTACACCTTC; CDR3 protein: CASSLSPGGNYGYTF
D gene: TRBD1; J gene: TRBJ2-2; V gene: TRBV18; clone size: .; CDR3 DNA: TGTGCCAGCTCACCTCCGGGGACAGGGGCTAACGGGGAGCTGTTTTTT; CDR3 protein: CASSPPGTGANGELFF
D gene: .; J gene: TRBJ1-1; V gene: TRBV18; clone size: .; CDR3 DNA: TGTGCCAGCTCACCACCTAGTCAGGGTATGAACACTGAAGCTTTCTTT; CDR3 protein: CASSPPSQGMNTEAFF
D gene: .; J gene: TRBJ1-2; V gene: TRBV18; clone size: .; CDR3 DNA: TGTGCCAGCTCACTCCCAGCGTCGGGGGGCGGAATCTATGGCTACACCTTC; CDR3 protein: CASSLPASGGGIYGYTF
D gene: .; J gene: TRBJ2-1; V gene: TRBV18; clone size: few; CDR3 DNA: TGTGCCAGCACCCCCACTACAACCGGGTACAATGAGCAGTTCTTC; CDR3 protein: CASTPTTTGYNEQFF
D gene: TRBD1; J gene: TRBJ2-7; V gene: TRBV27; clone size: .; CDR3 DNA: TGTGCCAGCAGGGGCTTATGGACAGGGATGGGGCAGTACTTC; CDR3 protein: CASRGLWTGMGQYF
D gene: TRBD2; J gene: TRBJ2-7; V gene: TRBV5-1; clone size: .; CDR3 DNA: TGCGCCAGTAGTACCACAACTAGCGGGACCATCCGCTATTACGAGCAGTACTTC; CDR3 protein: CASSTTTSGTIRYYEQYF
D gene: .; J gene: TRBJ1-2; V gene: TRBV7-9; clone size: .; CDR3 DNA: TGTGCCAGCAGCTTGGACTCTGGCTACACCTTC; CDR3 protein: CASSLDSGYTF
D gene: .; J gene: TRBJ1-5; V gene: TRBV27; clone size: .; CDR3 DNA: TGTGCCAGCAGTTTATTTCGAGGGAGCAATCAGCCCCAGCATTTT; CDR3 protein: CASSLFRGSNQPQHF
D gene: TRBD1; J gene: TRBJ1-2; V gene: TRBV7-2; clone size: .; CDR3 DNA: TGTGCCAGCAGCTCGGACAGGGGGCTGAAAGGCTACACCTTC; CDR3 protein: CASSSDRGLKGYTF
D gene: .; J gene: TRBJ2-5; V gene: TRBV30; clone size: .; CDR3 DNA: TGTGCCTGGAGGAAGCAGGGTAACCAAGAGACCCAGTACTTC; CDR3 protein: CAWRKQGNQETQYF
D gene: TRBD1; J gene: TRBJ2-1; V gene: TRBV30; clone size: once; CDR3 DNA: TGTGCCTGGAGTGGACCCAGGACAGGGGCCCCCACAACGGACAATGAGCAGTTCTTC; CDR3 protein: CAWSGPRTGAPTTDNEQFF
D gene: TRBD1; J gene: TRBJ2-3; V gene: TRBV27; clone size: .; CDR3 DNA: TGTGCCAGCAGTTCGGACAGGGTTGGGGCAGATACGCAGTATTTT; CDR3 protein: CASSSDRVGADTQYF
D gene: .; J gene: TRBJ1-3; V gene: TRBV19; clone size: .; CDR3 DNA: TGTGCCAGTAGTATAAATACAGGCAGAGGTGACACCATATATTTT; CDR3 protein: CASSINTGRGDTIYF
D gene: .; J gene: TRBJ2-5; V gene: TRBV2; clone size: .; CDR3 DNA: TGTGCCAGCAGTGAGGGGGTAGGGGGGTTAGAGACCCAGTACTTC; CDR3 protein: CASSEGVGGLETQYF
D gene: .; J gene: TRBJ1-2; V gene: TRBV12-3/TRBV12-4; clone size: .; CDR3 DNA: TGTGCCAGCAGTTTCCCTTCTAACTATGGCTACACCTTC; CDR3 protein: CASSFPSNYGYTF
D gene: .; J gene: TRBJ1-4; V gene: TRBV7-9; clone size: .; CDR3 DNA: TGTGCCAGCAGCTTAAGGCTCGAAGCAGAAGGACGGAGGGAAAAACTGTTTTTT; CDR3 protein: CASSLRLEAEGRREKLFF
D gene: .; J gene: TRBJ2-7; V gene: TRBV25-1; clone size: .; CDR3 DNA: TGTGCCAGCAGTGCCCACCTTGGGGGTAGGGTCGACGAGCAGTACTTC; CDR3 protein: CASSAHLGGRVDEQYF
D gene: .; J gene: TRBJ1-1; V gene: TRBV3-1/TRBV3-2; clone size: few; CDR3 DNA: TGTGCCAGCAGCCAAGTAGGTGAGGCAGAAGCTTTCTTT; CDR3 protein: CASSQVGEAEAFF
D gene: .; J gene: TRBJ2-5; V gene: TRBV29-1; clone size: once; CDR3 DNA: TGCAGCGTTGGGTCCTCAGGGTATGGAGAGACCCAGTACTTC; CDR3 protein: CSVGSSGYGETQYF
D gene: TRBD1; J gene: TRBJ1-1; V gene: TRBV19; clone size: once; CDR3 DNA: TGTGCCAGTAGTATAGTTTTAGACAGGGGCGCTGAAGCTTTCTTT; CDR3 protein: CASSIVLDRGAEAFF
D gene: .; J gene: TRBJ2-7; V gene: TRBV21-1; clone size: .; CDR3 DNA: TGTGCCAGCAGCAAAATCCGATTACGCTGGGACAGGGAGCCCCCTTGGTACGAGCAGTACTTC; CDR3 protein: CASSKIRLRWDREPPWYEQYF
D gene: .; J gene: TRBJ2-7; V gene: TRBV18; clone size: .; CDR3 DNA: TGTGCCAGCTCACCAGAGAGAGACCTACGTGAGCAGTACTTC; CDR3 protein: CASSPERDLREQYF
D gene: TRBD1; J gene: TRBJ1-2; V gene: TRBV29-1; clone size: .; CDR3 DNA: TGCAGCGTTGACCGACAGGGGTGGGCTGGCTACACCTTC; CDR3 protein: CSVDRQGWAGYTF
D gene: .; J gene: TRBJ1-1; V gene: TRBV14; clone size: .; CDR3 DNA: TGTGCCAGCAGCCAAGGAGCAGTCGGGAACACTGAAGCTTTCTTT; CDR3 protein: CASSQGAVGNTEAFF
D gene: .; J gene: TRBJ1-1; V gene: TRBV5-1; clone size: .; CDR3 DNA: TGCGCCAGCAGCTTATCGGTCGCTTCGGATCACACTGAAGCTTTCTTT; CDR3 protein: CASSLSVASDHTEAFF
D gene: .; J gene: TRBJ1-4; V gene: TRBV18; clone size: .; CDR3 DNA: TGTGCCAGCTCACCACTCCGGGAAGAAAAACTGTTTTTT; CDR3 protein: CASSPLREEKLFF
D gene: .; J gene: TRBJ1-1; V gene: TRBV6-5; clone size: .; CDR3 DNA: TGTGCCAGCAGTTACTCACAGAACACTGAAGCTTTCTTT; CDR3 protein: CASSYSQNTEAFF
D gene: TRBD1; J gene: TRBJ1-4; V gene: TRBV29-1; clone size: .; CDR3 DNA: TGCAGCGTTGAAGGAAGTGACAGGGCGGGAAAACTGTTTTTT; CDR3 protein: CSVEGSDRAGKLFF
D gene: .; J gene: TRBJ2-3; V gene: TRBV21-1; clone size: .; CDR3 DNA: TGTGCCAGCGGGCCAGGGCTAGGTAGTACGCAGTATTTT; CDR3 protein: CASGPGLGSTQYF
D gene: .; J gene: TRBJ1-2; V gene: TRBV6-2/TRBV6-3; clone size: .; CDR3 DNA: TGTGCCAGCAGTCATTACGGGACACAAAACTATGGCTACACCTTC; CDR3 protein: CASSHYGTQNYGYTF
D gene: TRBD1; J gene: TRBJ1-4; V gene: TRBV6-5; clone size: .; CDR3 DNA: TGTGCCACCCCGGACAGGGGGGAAAAACTGTTTTTT; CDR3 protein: CATPDRGEKLFF
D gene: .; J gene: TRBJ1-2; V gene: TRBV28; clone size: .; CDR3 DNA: TGTGCCAGCAGTTTGGCCACTTCTAACTATGGCTACACCTTC; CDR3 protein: CASSLATSNYGYTF
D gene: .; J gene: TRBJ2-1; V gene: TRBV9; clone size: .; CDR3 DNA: TGTGCCAGCAGCGTAGGGGCAATTGGGGCTATTGAGCAGTTCTTC; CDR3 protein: CASSVGAIGAIEQFF
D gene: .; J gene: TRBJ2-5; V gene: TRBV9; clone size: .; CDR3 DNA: TGTGCCAGCAGCGTAGTGCCGGGGGAGACCCAGTACTTC; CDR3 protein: CASSVVPGETQYF
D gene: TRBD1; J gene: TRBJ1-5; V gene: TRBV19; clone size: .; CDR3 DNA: TGTGCCAGTAGGACTCACAGGGGGCGCGGTCAGCCCCAGCATTTT; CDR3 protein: CASRTHRGRGQPQHF
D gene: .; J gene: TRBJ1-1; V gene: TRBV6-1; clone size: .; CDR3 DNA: TGTGCCAGCAGTGAGTGGGGCGGCACTGAAGCTTTCTTT; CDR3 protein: CASSEWGGTEAFF
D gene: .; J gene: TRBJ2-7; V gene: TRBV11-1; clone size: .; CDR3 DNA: TGTGCCAGCAGCTTCTACGGTGACGAGCAGTACTTC; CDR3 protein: CASSFYGDEQYF